The 17 T cell receptor beta chains reported below all come from one sample, sequenced in a study of cytomegalovirus exposure and HLA in healthy donors. PCR was performed using 60 Vbeta and 13 Jbeta primers. The assay was immunoSEQ multiplex PCR, and TCRdb's table has in-frame clones only and misses some. The repertoire holds some 71,000 clones, 76% seen once, with roughly 3% in the top ten. The specimen was PBMCs. Receptor source: a man younger than 35 in good health and CMV-seronegative.

The chain recombines TRBV9 with TRBJ2-7; 10 nucleotides agree with TRBD2. Germline assignment: CDR1 SGDLS and CDR2 YYNGEE. The V gene end was trimmed by 4 bases and the J gene end by 4 bases; junction bases not matched to a gene: 11. This CDR3 region has 16 residues. CDR3: CASSPRASGGIYEQYF. CDR3 DNA sequence: TGTGCCAGCAGCCCCCGGGCTAGCGGGGGTATTTACGAGCAGTACTTC.

The chain links TRBV21-1 to TRBJ2-7; TRBD1 was called by the table and not checked on the DNA. TRBV21-1 is designated a pseudogene. This CDR3 comprises 15 residues. The CDR3 DNA is TGTGCCAGCAGCTTGACGGGACAACGAAACTACGAGCAGTACTTC. Amino acid sequence: CASSLTGQRNYEQYF.

The CDR3, as DNA: TGTGCCTGGAGTGGCCGGTCTAACTATGGCTACACCTTC. Translating it yields CAWSGRSNYGYTF. The gene calls are TRBV30 and TRBJ1-2; D gene unclear. CDR1 is GTSNPN, CDR2 SVGIG, per germline (reference sequence). This CDR3 contains 13 residues. Trimming stripped 1 base from V and 0 bases from J, with 6 bases between.

This clone was counted a few times. This sequence joins TRBV7-9 and TRBJ2-7, with 11 bases aligning to TRBD2. After removal of 5 bases from V and 5 bases from J, the junction contained 8 bases not matched to a gene. Germline V gives CDR1 SEHNR, CDR2 FQNEAQ (reference sequence). The CDR3 consists of 15 residues. Written as DNA, the CDR3 is TGTGCCAGCAGCAGCTCGACTAGCGGGGTCCACGAGCAGTACTTC. This codes for CASSSSTSGVHEQYF.

This chain links TRBV2 with TRBJ1-1, with TRBD1 as a possible D gene (6 bases). V gave up 5 bases and J gave up 5 bases, with 6 bases separating them. In germline, CDR1 is SNHLY, CDR2 FYNNEI. CDR3 length: 11 amino acids. The CDR3 sequence is CASSRGTEAFF. Written as DNA, the CDR3 is TGTGCCAGCAGTAGGGGGACTGAAGCTTTCTTT.

V is TRBV6-5 and J is TRBJ1-1; tentatively, D is TRBD1 (5 bases). Trimming shortened V by 6 bases and J by 4 bases, and 15 bases separated the two germline ends. The germline CDR1 and CDR2 sequences are MNHEY and SVGAGI. This CDR3 region has 14 residues. CDR3 coding DNA: TGTGCCAGCAGCTTTCAGGGCGGCGGCACTGAAGCTTTCTTT. It yields the protein CASSFQGGGTEAFF.

The table lists this clone with a few counts. J is TRBJ2-5 and V is TRBV6-1; 8 positions match TRBD1. The germline gives CDR1 MNHNS, CDR2 SASEGT. The trim removed 8 bases at V and 3 bases at J, leaving 5 bases unmatched. The length of the CDR3 is 13 residues. CDR3 DNA: TGTGCCAGCGATTGGACAGGGAAAGAGACCCAGTACTTC. It translates to CASDWTGKETQYF.

This chain uses TRBV18 with TRBJ1-1; 8 bases align to TRBD1. The V gene end was trimmed by 7 bases and the J gene end by 0 bases; junction bases not matched to a gene: 7. The CDR3 consists of 15 residues. CDR1 and CDR2 (germline): KGHSH, LQKENI. The CDR3 DNA sequence: TGTGCCAGCTTTCCGGGACAGGCCGTGAACACTGAAGCTTTCTTT. This gives the protein CASFPGQAVNTEAFF.

The chain joins TRBV11-2 to TRBJ2-6; tentative D call: TRBD1 (5 bases). Germline loops: CDR1 SGHAT, CDR2 FQNNGV. Trimming removed 4 bases from V and 2 bases from J, with 15 bases in between. The CDR3 consists of 17 residues. The CDR3 bases are TGTGCCAGCAGCTCACAAGGGGCAGGCACTGGGGCCAACGTCCTGACTTTC. Translation gives CASSSQGAGTGANVLTF.

The chain has TRBV7-3 and TRBJ2-5; 10 positions agree with TRBD2. Per the germline V gene, CDR1 is SGHTA and CDR2 is FQGTGA. The CDR3 totals 19 residues. Unmatched junction bases numbered 20, after V lost 5 bases and J lost 5 bases. This CDR3 reads CASSPRGGPSGGPRETQYF. The DNA for the CDR3 is TGTGCCAGCAGCCCCCGGGGTGGGCCTAGCGGGGGCCCCAGGGAGACCCAGTACTTC.

The rearrangement joins TRBV5-1 to TRBJ1-4, with 11 bases lining up with TRBD1. The ends lost 4 bases at V and 10 bases at J; junction bases unmatched: 9. Germline V gives CDR1 SGHRS, CDR2 YFSETQ. The CDR3 is made up of 15 amino acids. CDR3 in DNA: TGCGCCAGCAGCGCCCCGGGACAGGGGGTCGGAAAACTGTTTTTT. Translation gives CASSAPGQGVGKLFF.

V is TRBV5-8 and J is TRBJ1-2; 9 nucleotides agree with TRBD1. The CDR3 extends over 15 amino acids. The germline CDR1 and CDR2 sequences are SGHTS and YDEGEE. Trimming cost V 0 bases and J 4 bases; bases outside gene matches: 4. This chain's CDR3 is CASSLGKTGGYGYTF. In nucleotides, the CDR3 is TGTGCCAGCAGCTTGGGAAAGACAGGGGGCTATGGCTACACCTTC.

This clone was picked up one time. V gene TRBV6-1 combines with J gene TRBJ2-7; 8 bases are a match to TRBD1. The CDR3 is 13 amino acids. Germline CDR1 and CDR2: MNHNS and SASEGT. Trimming took 6 bases from V and 0 from J; bases not matched to a gene: 1. The CDR3 DNA follows: TGTGCCAGCAGGGACAGGGTCTCCTACGAGCAGTACGTC. Protein sequence: CASRDRVSYEQYV.

The rearrangement links TRBV29-1 to TRBJ1-5, with no clear D. Germline values: CDR1 SQVTM, CDR2 ANQGSEA. The CDR3 contains 12 residues. V lost 4 bases, J lost 4 bases, and 8 bases lay in between. The CDR3 loop is CSVGGSNQPQHF. The CDR3 coding sequence is TGCAGCGTTGGAGGATCGAATCAGCCCCAGCATTTT. Full variable domain (outside the CDR3, taken from reference TRBV29-1 and TRBJ1-5): SAVISQKPSRDICQRGTSLTIQCQVDSQVTMMFWYRQQPGQSLTLIATANQGSEATYESGFVIDKFPISRPNLTFSTLTVSNMSPEDSSIYLCSVGGSNQPQHFGDGTRLSIL.

The chain couples TRBV4-2 to TRBJ1-5, with 9 bases lining up with TRBD1. The CDR3 runs to 14 residues. Germline V gene data show CDR1 as LGHNA and CDR2 as YNFKEQ. With 6 bases clipped from V and 1 base from J, the junction kept 1 base outside the gene matches. Written as DNA, the CDR3 is TGTGCCAGCAGTGGGACAGGGAGCAATCAGCCCCAGCATTTT. Its protein product is CASSGTGSNQPQHF.

This clone occurred once. This rearrangement joins TRBV7-9 to TRBJ1-1; 7 positions match TRBD1. The germline V gene has CDR1 SEHNR and CDR2 FQNEAQ (reference sequence). The CDR3 totals 15 residues. V lost 6 bases, J lost 0 bases, and 7 bases stayed unmatched. DNA of the CDR3: TGTGCCAGCAGTCCTCCGACAGGGTTGAACACTGAAGCTTTCTTT. It specifies CASSPPTGLNTEAFF.

J is TRBJ2-7 and V is TRBV5-1, with D maybe TRBD1 (5 bases). Germline CDR1 is SGHRS and CDR2 is YFSETQ. This CDR3 has 13 amino acids. V was pared by 0 bases and J by 5 bases, with 9 bases between. CDR3 in amino acids: CASSLGGADEQYV. CDR3 bases: TGCGCCAGCAGCTTGGGTGGGGCGGACGAGCAGTACGTC.